The TCR beta chain under discussion was sequenced for a study of shared clonotypes between healthy human individuals. About the research overall: CD8 memory received one plate per donor, CD8 naive two, CD4 memory three and CD4 naive three.

Per the authors' pipeline: Owing to the provision of junction-only sequences devoid of quality scores by immunoSEQ, filtering differed. Method: immunoSEQ multiplex PCR; TCRdb's copy keeps in-frame clones and lacks some. V, J and clone size were drawn from that table, and D and trimming were deduced from the DNA. Of some 2.1 million clones listed, approximately 94% are singletons. Comment on this clone: What it binds is unknown.

CD45RO-negative, CCR7-positively selected cells formed the naive CD8 fraction, excluding terminally differentiated effector memory CD45RA+ cells. The healthy adult donors were HIV-negative and reported no recent acute infections or vaccinations. General study points: Clonotypes shared by all four donors outscored non-shared clonotypes in generation probability.

Germline assignment: CDR1 SEHNR and CDR2 FQNEAQ (reference sequence). Trimming took 5 bases from V and 4 from J, leaving 14 bases between them. This CDR3 is 15 amino acids long. The receptor's source is a man younger than 35 in good health. Sequencing was performed on naive CD8+ T cells sorted from blood. The genes are TRBV7-9 and TRBJ2-2, with D unresolved. The CDR3 DNA sequence: TGTGCCAGCAGCATAGGCGAAGTGGGCACCGGGGAGCTGTTTTTT. It translates to CASSIGEVGTGELFF.